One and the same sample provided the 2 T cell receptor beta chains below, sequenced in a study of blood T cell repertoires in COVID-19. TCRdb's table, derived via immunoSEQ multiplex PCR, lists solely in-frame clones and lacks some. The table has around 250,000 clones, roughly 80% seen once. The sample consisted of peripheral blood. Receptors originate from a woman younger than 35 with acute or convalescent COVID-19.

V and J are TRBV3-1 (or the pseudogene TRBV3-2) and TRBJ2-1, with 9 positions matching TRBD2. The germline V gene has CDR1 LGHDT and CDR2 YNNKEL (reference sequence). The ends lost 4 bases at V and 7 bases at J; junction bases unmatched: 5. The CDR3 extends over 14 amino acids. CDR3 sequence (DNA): TGTGCCAGCAGCCCTAGCGGGGCTGGAAATGAGCAGTTCTTC. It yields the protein CASSPSGAGNEQFF.

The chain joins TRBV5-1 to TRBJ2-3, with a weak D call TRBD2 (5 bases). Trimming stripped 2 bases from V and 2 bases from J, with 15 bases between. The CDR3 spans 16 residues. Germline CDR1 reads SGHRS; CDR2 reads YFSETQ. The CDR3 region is CASSFAPPSPTDTQYF. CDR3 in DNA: TGCGCCAGCAGCTTTGCCCCACCTAGCCCCACAGATACGCAGTATTTT.